The 16 T cell receptor beta chains given below trace back to one sample, sequenced in a study of T cell changes during pregnancy in multiple sclerosis. Sequencing was performed with immunoSEQ multiplex PCR; in TCRdb, only in-frame clones are kept and a portion is missing. The sample consists of some 68,000 clones, 91% of them appearing once. Here the sequenced sample was peripheral blood, taken in the second trimester of pregnancy. The receptors derive from a female donor with multiple sclerosis, enrolled in a pregnancy study.

The rearrangement joins TRBV7-6 to TRBJ1-2; TRBD1 might be the D (5 bases). This CDR3 spans 14 amino acids. Trimming pared 5 bases from V and 6 bases from J, leaving 16 bases between. CDR1 and CDR2 (germline): SGHVS, FNYEAQ. CDR3 region: CASSPIGGWNGYTF. DNA for the CDR3: TGTGCCAGCAGCCCGATCGGGGGATGGAATGGCTACACCTTC.

This chain links TRBV6-1 with TRBJ1-2; a weak D match, TRBD1 (5 bases). Trimming left V 3 bases short and J 4 bases short, with 15 bases between. CDR3 length: 15 amino acids. Germline values: CDR1 MNHNS, CDR2 SASEGT. CDR3 region: CASSEEKTAFYGYTF. The DNA of the CDR3 is TGTGCCAGCAGTGAGGAAAAGACAGCTTTCTATGGCTACACCTTC.

In this sample, this clone turned up a few times. In the same sample, other DNA sequences code for this CDR3. The rearrangement joins TRBV18 to TRBJ1-1; 7 bases match TRBD1. The V segment lost 4 bases and the J segment 1 base; nucleotides outside the gene matches: 0. The CDR3 spans 13 residues. From germline, CDR1 is KGHSH and CDR2 LQKENI. CDR3 sequence: CASSRTGNTEAFF. DNA for the CDR3: TGTGCCAGCTCACGGACAGGGAACACTGAAGCTTTCTTT.

The V and J genes are TRBV19 and TRBJ2-3; 7 bases align to TRBD2. CDR3 length: 17 residues. Germline assignment: CDR1 LNHDA and CDR2 SQIVND (reference sequence). J was trimmed by 2 bases and V by 5 bases; bases with no gene match: 13. As DNA, the CDR3 is TGTGCCAGTAGTGGACCCTCGGGACTAATCTTCACAGATACGCAGTATTTT. As protein: CASSGPSGLIFTDTQYF.

This clone was counted a single time. The chain joins TRBV7-9 to TRBJ1-1; D is undetermined. This CDR3 is 13 amino acids long. Trimming took off 5 bases at V and 1 base at J, with 8 bases between the two ends. CDR1 SEHNR and CDR2 FQNEAQ come from the germline V gene (reference sequence). The CDR3: CASSREANTEAFF. CDR3 nucleotide sequence: TGTGCCAGCAGCCGGGAGGCGAACACTGAAGCTTTCTTT.

The chain recombines TRBV30 with TRBJ2-7, with 8 bases lining up with TRBD2. Germline V CDR1 and CDR2: GTSNPN, SVGIG (reference sequence). This CDR3 has 14 amino acids. V shed 1 base, J shed 3 bases, and the junction held 5 bases outside the gene matches. CDR3 nucleotides: TGTGCCTGGAGTGAAACTAGCGGAAACTACGAGCAGTACTTC. It yields the protein CAWSETSGNYEQYF.

This clone was counted only a few times. The CDR3 reads CAISADRDYGYTF. The CDR3 nucleotides read TGTGCCATCAGCGCCGACAGAGACTATGGCTACACCTTC. This rearrangement joins TRBV10-3 to TRBJ1-2; TRBD1 is a possible D gene (5 bases). The V end was cut by 6 bases, the J end by 3 bases, with 11 bases between. Germline CDR1 is ENHRY and CDR2 is SYGVKD. The CDR3 has 13 residues.

This chain joins TRBV7-3 and TRBJ1-1; TRBD1 aligns across 7 bases. Germline CDR1 SGHTA, CDR2 FQGTGA. The CDR3 is made up of 13 amino acids. J lost 5 bases, V lost 5 bases, and 5 bases had no gene match. The CDR3 nucleotides are TGTGCCAGCAGCCCCCAGGGGGGAACTGAAGCTTTCTTT. This codes for CASSPQGGTEAFF.

The chain couples TRBV29-1 to TRBJ2-5; unclear D gene. Germline CDR1 reads SQVTM; CDR2 reads ANQGSEA. The CDR3 has 15 amino acids. With 7 bases removed from V and 1 base from J, the gap between germline ends came to 19 bases. For the CDR3, the DNA is TGCAGCGCCCGCCCTTCCGCACAGACCCAAGAGACCCAGTACTTC. It yields the protein CSARPSAQTQETQYF.

The chain has TRBV27 and TRBJ2-7; 10 bases map to TRBD2. The germline V gene has CDR1 MNHEY and CDR2 SMNVEV (reference sequence). This CDR3 is built from 14 residues. The V and J ends lost 2 bases and 4 bases, in that order; junction bases with no gene match: 2. The CDR3 DNA follows: TGTGCCAGCAGTTTACGACTAGCGGGTTACGAGCAGTACTTC. Its protein is CASSLRLAGYEQYF.

J is TRBJ1-1 and V is TRBV11-2, with D maybe TRBD1 (5 bases). Trimming left V 5 bases short and J 4 bases short, with 20 bases between. This CDR3 has 16 residues. In germline, CDR1 is SGHAT, CDR2 FQNNGV. CDR3 loop: CASSVVAGTAFTEAFF. DNA for the CDR3: TGTGCCAGCAGCGTGGTGGCGGGGACTGCCTTCACTGAAGCTTTCTTT.

The table lists this clone with a few counts. The gene calls are TRBV2 and TRBJ1-5; a weak D match, TRBD1 (5 bases). Germline CDR1 SNHLY, CDR2 FYNNEI. The V end was cut by 3 bases, the J end by 7 bases, with 13 bases between. CDR3 length equals 14 residues. The CDR3 region is CASSDRGNGQPQHF. CDR3 in DNA: TGTGCCAGCAGTGACCGGGGGAATGGACAGCCCCAGCATTTT. Full variable domain (missing parts from reference TRBV2 and TRBJ1-5): EPEVTQTPSHQVTQMGQEVILRCVPISNHLYFYWYRQILGQKVEFLVSFYNNEISEKSEIFDDQFSVERPDGSNFTLKIRSTKLEDSAMYFCASSDRGNGQPQHFGDGTRLSIL.

The J gene is TRBJ2-3, the V gene TRBV6-1; TRBD2 agrees at 15 bases. The trim removed 4 bases at V and 0 bases at J, leaving 5 bases unmatched. This CDR3 contains 18 residues. Per germline, CDR1 MNHNS and CDR2 SASEGT. CDR3 loop: CASSGGLAGGTSTDTQYF. In nucleotides, the CDR3 is TGTGCCAGCAGTGGGGGACTAGCGGGGGGCACCAGCACAGATACGCAGTATTTT.

V gene TRBV7-8 combines with J gene TRBJ2-3; no firm D call. The length of the CDR3 is 14 residues. Germline V gives CDR1 SGHVS, CDR2 FQNEAQ. V was clipped by 4 bases and J by 2 bases, with 10 bases between them. Here the CDR3 reads CASSSQAYTDTQYF. In DNA, the CDR3 is TGTGCCAGCAGCTCCCAGGCCTACACAGATACGCAGTATTTT.

The V and J genes are TRBV10-1 and TRBJ1-1; TRBD1 might be the D (5 bases). The ends were cut back, 3 bases at V and 3 bases at J, with 11 bases in the middle. The CDR3 is made up of 14 amino acids. Looked up from germline, CDR1 is WNHNN and CDR2 is SYGVQD (reference sequence). Written as DNA, the CDR3 is TGCGCCAGCAGTGACGGGCAGGGCCACACTGAAGCTTTCTTT. Translation gives CASSDGQGHTEAFF.

This chain links TRBV27 with TRBJ2-1; D may be TRBD2 (6 bases). Germline V gene lookup returns CDR1 MNHEY and CDR2 SMNVEV (reference sequence). V lost 1 base, J lost 4 bases, and 20 bases lay in between. The CDR3 covers 18 residues. This CDR3 reads CASSLLKRAPFRYNEQFF. DNA for the CDR3: TGTGCCAGCAGTTTATTGAAGCGGGCCCCGTTCAGATACAATGAGCAGTTCTTC.